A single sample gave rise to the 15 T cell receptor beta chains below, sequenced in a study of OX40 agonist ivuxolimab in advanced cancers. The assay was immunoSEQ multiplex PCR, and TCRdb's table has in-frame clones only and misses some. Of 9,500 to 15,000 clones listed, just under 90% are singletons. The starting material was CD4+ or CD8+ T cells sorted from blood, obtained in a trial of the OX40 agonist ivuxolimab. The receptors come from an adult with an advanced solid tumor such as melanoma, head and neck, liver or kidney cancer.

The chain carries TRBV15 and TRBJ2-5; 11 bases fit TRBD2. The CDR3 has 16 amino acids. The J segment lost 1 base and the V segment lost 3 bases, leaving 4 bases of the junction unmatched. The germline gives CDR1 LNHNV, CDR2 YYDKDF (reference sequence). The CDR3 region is CATSSLAGGFQETQYF. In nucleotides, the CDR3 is TGTGCCACCAGCAGCCTAGCGGGAGGATTCCAAGAGACCCAGTACTTC. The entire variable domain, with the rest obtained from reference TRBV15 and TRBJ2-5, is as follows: DAMVIQNPRYQVTQFGKPVTLSCSQTLNHNVMYWYQQKSSQAPKLLFHYYDKDFNNEADTPDNFQSRRPNTSFCFLDIRSPGLGDTAMYLCATSSLAGGFQETQYFGPGTRLLVL.

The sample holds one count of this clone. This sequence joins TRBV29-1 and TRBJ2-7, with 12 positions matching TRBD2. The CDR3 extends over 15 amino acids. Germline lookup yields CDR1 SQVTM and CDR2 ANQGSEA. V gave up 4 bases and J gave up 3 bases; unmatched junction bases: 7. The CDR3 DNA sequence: TGCAGCGTTGTTGGTAGACTAGCGGGAGACTACGAGCAGTACTTC. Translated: CSVVGRLAGDYEQYF.

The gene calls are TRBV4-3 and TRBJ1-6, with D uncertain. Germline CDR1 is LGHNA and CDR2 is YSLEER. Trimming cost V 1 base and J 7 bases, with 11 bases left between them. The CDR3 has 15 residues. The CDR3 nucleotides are TGCGCCAGCAGCCAAGGGGTGGGCAAGAATTCACCCCTCCACTTT. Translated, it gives CASSQGVGKNSPLHF.

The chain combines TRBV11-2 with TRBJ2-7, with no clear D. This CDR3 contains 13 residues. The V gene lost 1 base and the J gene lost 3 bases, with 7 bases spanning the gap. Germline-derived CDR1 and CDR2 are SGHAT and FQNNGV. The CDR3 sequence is CASSLGQFYEQYF. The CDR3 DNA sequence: TGTGCCAGCAGCTTAGGACAATTCTACGAGCAGTACTTC.

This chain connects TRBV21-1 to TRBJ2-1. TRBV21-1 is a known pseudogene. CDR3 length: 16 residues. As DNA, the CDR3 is TGTGCCAGCAGCAAAGCTGGGGATGCGTCCTACAATGAGCAGTTCTTC. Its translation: CASSKAGDASYNEQFF.

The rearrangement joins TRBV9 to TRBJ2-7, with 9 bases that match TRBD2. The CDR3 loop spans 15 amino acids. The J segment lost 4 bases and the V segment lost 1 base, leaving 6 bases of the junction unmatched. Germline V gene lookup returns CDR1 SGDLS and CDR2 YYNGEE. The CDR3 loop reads CASSVNAGGSYEQYF. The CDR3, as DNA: TGTGCCAGCAGCGTAAATGCGGGAGGGTCATACGAGCAGTACTTC. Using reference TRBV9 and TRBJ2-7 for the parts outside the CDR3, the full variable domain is DSGVTQTPKHLITATGQRVTLRCSPRSGDLSVYWYQQSLDQGLQFLIQYYNGEERAKGNILERFSAQQFPDLHSELNLSSLELGDSALYFCASSVNAGGSYEQYFGPGTRLTVT.

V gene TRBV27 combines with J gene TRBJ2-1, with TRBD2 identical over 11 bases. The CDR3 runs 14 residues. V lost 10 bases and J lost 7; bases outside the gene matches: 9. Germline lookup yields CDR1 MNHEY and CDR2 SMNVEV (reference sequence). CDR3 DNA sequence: TGTGCCACCAATTTGCTAGCGGGGGGTAATGAGCAGTTCTTC. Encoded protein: CATNLLAGGNEQFF.

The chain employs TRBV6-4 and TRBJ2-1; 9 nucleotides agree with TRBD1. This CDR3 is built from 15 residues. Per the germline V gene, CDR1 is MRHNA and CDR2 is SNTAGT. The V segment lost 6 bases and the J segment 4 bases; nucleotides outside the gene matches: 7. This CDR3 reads CASSPGTGIYNEQFF. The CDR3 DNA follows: TGTGCCAGCAGCCCCGGGACAGGGATATACAATGAGCAGTTCTTC.

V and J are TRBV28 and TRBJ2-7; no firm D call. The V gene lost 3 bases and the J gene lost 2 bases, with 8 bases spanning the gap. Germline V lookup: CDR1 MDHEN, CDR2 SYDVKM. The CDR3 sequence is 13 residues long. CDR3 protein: CASSFHGAYEQYF. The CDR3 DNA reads TGTGCCAGCAGTTTCCACGGAGCCTACGAGCAGTACTTC.

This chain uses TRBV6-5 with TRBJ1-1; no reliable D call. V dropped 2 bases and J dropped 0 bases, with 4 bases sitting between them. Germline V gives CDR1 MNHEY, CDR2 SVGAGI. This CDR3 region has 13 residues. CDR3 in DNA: TGTGCCAGCAGTTACGGGATGAACACTGAAGCTTTCTTT. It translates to CASSYGMNTEAFF.

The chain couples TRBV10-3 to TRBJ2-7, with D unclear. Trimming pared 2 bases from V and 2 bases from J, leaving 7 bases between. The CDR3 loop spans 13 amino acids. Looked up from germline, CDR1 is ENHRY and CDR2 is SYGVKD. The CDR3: CAISEGGTYEQYF. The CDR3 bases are TGTGCCATCAGTGAGGGTGGGACCTACGAGCAGTACTTC.

This CDR3 reads CASRTRITAAKNIQYF. CDR3 DNA: TGTGCCAGCAGAACCAGGATTACGGCTGCCAAAAACATTCAGTACTTC. J is TRBJ2-4 and V is TRBV6-6; D gene ambiguous. Trimming shortened V by 6 bases and J by 1 base, and 16 bases separated the two germline ends. The CDR3 has 16 residues. The germline gives CDR1 MNHNY, CDR2 SVGAGI (reference sequence).

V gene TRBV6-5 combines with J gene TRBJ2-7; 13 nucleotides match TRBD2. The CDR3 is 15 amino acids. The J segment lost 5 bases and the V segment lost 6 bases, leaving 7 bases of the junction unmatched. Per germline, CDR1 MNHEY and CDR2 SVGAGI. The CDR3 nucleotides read TGTGCCAGCAGACGGACTAGCGGGAGTAACCACGAGCAGTACTTC. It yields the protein CASRRTSGSNHEQYF.

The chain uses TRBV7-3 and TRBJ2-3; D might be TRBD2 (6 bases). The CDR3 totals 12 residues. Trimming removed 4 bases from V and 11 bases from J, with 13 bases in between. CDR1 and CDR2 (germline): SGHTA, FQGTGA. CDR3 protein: CASSSTHGGQYF. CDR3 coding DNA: TGTGCCAGCAGCTCGACACACGGGGGGCAGTATTTT.

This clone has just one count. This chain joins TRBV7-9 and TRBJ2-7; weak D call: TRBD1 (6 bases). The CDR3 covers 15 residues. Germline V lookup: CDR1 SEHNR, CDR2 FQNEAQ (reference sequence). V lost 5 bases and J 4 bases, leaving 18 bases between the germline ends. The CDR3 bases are TGTGCCAGCAGCCATTCGACAGGCTGGGGGTACGAGCAGTACTTC. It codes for CASSHSTGWGYEQYF.